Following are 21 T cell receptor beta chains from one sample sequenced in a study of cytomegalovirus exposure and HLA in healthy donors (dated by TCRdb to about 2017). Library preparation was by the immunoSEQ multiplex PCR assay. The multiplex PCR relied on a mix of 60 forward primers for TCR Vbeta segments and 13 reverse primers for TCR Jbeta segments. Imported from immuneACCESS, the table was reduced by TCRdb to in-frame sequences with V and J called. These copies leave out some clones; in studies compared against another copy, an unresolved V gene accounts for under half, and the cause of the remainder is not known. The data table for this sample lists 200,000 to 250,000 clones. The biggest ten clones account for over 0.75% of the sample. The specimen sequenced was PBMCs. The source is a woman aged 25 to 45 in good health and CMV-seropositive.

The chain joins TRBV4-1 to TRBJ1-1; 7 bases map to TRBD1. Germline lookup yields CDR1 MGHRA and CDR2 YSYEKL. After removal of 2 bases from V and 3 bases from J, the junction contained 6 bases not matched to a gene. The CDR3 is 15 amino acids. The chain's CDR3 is CASSQSGTVDTEAFF. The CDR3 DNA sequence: TGCGCCAGCAGCCAATCCGGGACAGTAGACACTGAAGCTTTCTTT.

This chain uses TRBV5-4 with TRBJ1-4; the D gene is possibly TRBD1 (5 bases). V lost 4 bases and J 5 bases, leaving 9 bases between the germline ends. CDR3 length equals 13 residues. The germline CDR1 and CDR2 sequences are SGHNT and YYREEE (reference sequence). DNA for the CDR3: TGTGCCAGCAGCGACCGGGGGAATGAAAAACTGTTTTTT. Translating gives CASSDRGNEKLFF.

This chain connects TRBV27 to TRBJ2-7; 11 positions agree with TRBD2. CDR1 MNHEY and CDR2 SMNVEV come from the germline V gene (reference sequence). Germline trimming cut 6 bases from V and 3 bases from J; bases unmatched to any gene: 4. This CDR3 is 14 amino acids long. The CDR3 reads CASRRLAGGYEQYF. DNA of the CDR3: TGTGCCAGCAGACGGCTAGCGGGAGGCTACGAGCAGTACTTC.

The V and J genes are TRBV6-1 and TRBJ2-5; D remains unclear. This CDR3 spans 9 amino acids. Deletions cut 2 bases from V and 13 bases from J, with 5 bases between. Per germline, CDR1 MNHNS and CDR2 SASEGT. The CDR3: CASSELGYF. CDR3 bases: TGTGCCAGCAGTGAACTAGGGTACTTC.

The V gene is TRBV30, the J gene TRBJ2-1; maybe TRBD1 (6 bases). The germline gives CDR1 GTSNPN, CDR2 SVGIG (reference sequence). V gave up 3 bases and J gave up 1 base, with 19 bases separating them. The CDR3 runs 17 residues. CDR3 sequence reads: CAWSGSNRAGSYNEQFF. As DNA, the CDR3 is TGTGCCTGGAGCGGAAGTAACAGGGCGGGTTCCTACAATGAGCAGTTCTTC.

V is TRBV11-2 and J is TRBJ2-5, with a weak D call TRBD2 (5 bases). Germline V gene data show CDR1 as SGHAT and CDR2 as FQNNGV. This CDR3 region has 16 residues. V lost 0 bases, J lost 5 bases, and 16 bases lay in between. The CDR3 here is CASSLELAHLSETQYF. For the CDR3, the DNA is TGTGCCAGCAGCTTAGAGCTAGCTCATTTATCGGAGACCCAGTACTTC. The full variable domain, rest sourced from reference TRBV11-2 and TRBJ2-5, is EAGVAQSPRYKIIEKRQSVAFWCNPISGHATLYWYQQILGQGPKLLIQFQNNGVVDDSQLPKDRFSAERLKGVDSTLKIQPAKLEDSAVYLCASSLELAHLSETQYFGPGTRLLVL.

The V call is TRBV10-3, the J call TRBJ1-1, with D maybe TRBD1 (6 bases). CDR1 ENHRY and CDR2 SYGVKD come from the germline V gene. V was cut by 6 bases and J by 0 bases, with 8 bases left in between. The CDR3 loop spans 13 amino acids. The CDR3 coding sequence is TGTGCCATCAGATCAGGGGTGAACACTGAAGCTTTCTTT. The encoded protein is CAIRSGVNTEAFF.

CDR3 bases: TGTGCCAGCAGCTTAGGAAGGACAGATAGCAATCAGCCCCAGCATTTT. It is translated as CASSLGRTDSNQPQHF. This chain links TRBV7-9 with TRBJ1-5; TRBD1 is a possible D gene (6 bases). Between the trimmed V and J ends, which lost 1 base and 0 bases, there was a span of 10 bases. The germline gives CDR1 SEHNR, CDR2 FQNEAQ (reference sequence). This CDR3 spans 16 amino acids.

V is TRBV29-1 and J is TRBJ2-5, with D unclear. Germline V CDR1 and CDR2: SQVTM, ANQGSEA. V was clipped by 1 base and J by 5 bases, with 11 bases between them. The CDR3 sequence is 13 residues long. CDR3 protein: CSVEGWHGETQYF. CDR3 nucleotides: TGCAGCGTTGAAGGGTGGCATGGCGAGACCCAGTACTTC.

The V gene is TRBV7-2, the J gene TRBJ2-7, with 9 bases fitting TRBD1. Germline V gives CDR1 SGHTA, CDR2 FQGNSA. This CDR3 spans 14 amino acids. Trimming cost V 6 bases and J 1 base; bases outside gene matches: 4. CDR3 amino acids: CASSTGTGSYEQYF. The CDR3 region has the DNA TGTGCCAGCAGTACCGGGACAGGGTCCTACGAGCAGTACTTC.

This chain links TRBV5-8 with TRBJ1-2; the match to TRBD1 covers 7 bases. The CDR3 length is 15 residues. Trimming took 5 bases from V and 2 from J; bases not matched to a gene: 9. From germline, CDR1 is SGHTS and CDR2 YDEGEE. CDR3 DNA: TGTGCCAGCAGGGGGACAGTTCCATACAACTATGGCTACACCTTC. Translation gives CASRGTVPYNYGYTF.

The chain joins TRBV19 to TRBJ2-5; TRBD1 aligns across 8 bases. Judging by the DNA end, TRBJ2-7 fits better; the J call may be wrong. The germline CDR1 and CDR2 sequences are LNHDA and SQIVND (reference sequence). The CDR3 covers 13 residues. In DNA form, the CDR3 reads TGTGCCAGTAGTGTGGACAGGGCCGACGAGCAGTACTTC. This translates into CASSVDRADEQYF.

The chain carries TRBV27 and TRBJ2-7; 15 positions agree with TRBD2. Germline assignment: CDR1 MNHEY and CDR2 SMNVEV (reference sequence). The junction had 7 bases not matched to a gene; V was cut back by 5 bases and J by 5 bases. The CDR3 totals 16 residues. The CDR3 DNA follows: TGTGCCAGCAGTGGACTAGCGGGGGGGCCATCCCACGAGCAGTACTTC. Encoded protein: CASSGLAGGPSHEQYF.

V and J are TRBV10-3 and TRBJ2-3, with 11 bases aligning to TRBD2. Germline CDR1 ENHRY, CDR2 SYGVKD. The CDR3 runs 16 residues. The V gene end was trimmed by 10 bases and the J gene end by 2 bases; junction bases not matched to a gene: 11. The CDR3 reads CATSPGLADLTDTQYF. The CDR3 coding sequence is TGTGCCACCTCTCCGGGACTAGCGGATCTCACAGATACGCAGTATTTT.

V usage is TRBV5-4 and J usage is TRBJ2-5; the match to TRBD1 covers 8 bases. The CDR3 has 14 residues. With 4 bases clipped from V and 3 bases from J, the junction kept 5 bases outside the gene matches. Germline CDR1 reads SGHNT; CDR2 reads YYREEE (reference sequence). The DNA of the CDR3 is TGTGCCAGCAGCAGGGACAGGAAGAAAGAGACCCAGTACTTC. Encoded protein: CASSRDRKKETQYF.

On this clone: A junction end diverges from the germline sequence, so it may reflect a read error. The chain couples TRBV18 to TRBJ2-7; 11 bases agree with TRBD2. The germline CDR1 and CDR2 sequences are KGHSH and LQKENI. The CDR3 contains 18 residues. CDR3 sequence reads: CAGSLSITSGSPSYEQYF. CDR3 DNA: TGTGCCGGCTCACTGTCGATAACTAGCGGGAGTCCTTCCTACGAGCAGTACTTC.

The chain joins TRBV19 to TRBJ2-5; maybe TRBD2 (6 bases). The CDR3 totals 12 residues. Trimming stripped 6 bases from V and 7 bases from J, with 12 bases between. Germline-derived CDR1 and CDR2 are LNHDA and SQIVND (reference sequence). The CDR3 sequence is CASSLIGGTQYF. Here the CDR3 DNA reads TGTGCCAGTAGCCTTATCGGGGGGACCCAGTACTTC.

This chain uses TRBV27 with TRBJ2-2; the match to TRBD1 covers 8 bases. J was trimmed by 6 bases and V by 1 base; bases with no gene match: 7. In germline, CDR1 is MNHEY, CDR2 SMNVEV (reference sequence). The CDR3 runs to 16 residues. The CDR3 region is CASSLYRGTLAGELFF. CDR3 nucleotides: TGTGCCAGCAGTTTATACAGGGGGACGTTGGCCGGGGAGCTGTTTTTT.

CDR3 DNA sequence: TGCAGCGTTGGCAGCGGGGGGGCCCTTAGTCGATACCATGAGCAGTTCTTC. This translates into CSVGSGGALSRYHEQFF. The genes are TRBV29-1 and TRBJ2-1; 10 positions match TRBD2. Trimming at V came to 4 bases and at J to 8 bases, leaving 17 bases not matched to a gene. This CDR3 has 17 amino acids. Germline CDR1 reads SQVTM; CDR2 reads ANQGSEA.

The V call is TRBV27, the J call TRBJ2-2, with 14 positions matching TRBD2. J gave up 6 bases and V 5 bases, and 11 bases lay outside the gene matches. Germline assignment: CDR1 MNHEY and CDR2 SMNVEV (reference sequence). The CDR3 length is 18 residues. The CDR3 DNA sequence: TGTGCCAGCAGTAGGAGGGGGACTAGCGGGAGTATCTCCGGGGAGCTGTTTTTT. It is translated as CASSRRGTSGSISGELFF.

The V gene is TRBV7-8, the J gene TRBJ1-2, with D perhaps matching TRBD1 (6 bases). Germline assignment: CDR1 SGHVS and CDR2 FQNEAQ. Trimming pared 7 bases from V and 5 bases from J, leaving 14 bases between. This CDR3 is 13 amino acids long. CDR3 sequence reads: CASTLGAGYGYTF. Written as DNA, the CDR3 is TGTGCCAGCACCCTGGGGGCAGGGTATGGCTACACCTTC.